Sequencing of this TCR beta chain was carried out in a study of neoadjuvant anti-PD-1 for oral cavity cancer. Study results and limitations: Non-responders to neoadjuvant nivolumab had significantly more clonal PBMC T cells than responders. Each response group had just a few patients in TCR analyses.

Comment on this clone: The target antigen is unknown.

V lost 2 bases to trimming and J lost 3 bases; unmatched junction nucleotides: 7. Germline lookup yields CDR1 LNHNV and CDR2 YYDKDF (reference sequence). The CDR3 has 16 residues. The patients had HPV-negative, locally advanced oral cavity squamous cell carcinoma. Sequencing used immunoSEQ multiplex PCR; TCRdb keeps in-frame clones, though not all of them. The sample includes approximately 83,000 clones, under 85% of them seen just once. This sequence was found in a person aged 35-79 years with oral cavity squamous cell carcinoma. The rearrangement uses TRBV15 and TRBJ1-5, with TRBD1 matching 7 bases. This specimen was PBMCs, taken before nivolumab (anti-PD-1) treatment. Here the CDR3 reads CATSRKIQGLNQPQHF. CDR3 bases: TGTGCCACCAGCAGAAAAATACAGGGGCTCAATCAGCCCCAGCATTTT.